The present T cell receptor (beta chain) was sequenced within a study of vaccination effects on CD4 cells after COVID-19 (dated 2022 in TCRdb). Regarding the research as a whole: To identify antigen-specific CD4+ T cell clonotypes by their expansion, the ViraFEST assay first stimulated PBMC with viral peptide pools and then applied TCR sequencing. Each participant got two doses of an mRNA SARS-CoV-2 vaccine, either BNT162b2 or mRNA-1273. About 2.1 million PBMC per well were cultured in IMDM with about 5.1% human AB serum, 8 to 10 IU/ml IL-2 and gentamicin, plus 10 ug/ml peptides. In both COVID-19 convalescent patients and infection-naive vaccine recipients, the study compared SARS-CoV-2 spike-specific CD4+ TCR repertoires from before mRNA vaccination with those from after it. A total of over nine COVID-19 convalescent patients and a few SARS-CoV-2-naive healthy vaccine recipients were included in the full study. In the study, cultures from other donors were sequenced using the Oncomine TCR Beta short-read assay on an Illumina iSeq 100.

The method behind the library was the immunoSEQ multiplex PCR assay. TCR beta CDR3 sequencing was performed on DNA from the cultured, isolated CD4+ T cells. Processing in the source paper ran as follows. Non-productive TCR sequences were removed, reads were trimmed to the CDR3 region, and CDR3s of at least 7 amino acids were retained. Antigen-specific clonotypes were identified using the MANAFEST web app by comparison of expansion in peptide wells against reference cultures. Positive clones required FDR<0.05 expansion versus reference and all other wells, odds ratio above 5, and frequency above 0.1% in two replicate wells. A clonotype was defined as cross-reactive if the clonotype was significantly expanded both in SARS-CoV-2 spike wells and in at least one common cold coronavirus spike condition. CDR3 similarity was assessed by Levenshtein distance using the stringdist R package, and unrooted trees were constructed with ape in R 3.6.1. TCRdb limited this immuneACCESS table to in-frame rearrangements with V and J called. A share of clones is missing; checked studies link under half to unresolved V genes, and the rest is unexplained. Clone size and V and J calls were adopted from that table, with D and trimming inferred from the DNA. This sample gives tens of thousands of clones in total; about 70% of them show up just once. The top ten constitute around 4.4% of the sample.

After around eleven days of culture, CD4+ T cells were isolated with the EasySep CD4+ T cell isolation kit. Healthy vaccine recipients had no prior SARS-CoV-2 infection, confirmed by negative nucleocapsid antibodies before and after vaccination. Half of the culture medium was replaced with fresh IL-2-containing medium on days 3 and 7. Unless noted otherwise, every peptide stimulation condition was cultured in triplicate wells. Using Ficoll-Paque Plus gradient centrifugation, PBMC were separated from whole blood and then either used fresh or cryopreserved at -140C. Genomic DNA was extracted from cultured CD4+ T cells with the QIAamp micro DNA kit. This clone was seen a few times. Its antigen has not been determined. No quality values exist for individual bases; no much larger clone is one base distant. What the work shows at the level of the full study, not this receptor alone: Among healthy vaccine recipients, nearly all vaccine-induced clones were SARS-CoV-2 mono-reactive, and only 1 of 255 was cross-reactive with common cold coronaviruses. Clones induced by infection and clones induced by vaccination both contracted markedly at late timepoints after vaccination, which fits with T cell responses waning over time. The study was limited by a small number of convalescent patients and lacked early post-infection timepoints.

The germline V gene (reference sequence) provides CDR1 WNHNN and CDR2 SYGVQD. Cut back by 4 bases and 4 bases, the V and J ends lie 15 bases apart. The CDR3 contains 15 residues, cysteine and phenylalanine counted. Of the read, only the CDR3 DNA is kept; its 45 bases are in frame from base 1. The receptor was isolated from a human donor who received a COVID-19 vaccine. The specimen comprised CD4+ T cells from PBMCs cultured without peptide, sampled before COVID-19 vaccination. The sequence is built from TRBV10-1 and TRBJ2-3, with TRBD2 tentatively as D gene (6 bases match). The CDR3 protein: CASSVGRIGADTQYF. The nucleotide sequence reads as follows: TGCGCCAGCAGTGTCGGGAGAATTGGCGCAGATACGCAGTATTTT.